This T cell receptor (beta chain) was captured by sequencing in a study of T-cell reconstitution after alpha-beta-depleted transplantation in children. V lost 0 bases to trimming and J lost 5 bases, with 14 bases between them. Germline loops: CDR1 PRHDT, CDR2 FYEKMQ (reference sequence). There are 16 residues in the CDR3. Unique molecular identifiers were incorporated into the prepared TCRbeta library. TCRdb ran MiXCR on the PCR reads and lists one entry per CDR3 protein. The table has a few hundred thousand distinct CDR3 sequences, under 15% seen once. This clonotype was seen a handful of times. The starting material was PBMCs from the stem cell graft donor, obtained from the stem cell graft. The clonotype was recovered from a human donor who donated a stem cell graft to a child with combined immunodeficiency. The V gene is TRBV13, the J gene TRBJ2-1; D gene unclear. The CDR3 protein is CASSLGGSTRDNEQFF. The CDR3 DNA follows: TGTGCCAGCAGCTTAGGCGGGTCGACCCGGGACAATGAGCAGTTCTTC.